This record concerns one T cell receptor beta chain sequence. This entry comes from a study of CD8 T cells in Susac syndrome. Random hexamers primed reverse transcription of about 0.45 to 1 ug RNA. One entry per CDR3 protein, called by TCRdb with MiXCR from the immunoSEQ multiplex PCR reads. This table holds 180,000 or so distinct CDR3 sequences, just under 95% found once. V shed 3 bases and J 4 bases; nucleotides not matched to a gene: 10. This CDR3 comprises 16 residues. Germline values: CDR1 GTSNPN, CDR2 SVGIG (reference sequence). The specimen sequenced was CD4+ T cells from PBMCs. This receptor was identified in a human donor in good health. The rearrangement joins TRBV30 to TRBJ1-3; TRBD1 matches at 9 bases. This CDR3 reads CAWRATGGASGNTIYF. CDR3 in DNA: TGTGCCTGGAGAGCTACAGGGGGCGCATCGGGAAACACCATATATTTT.